This T cell receptor (beta chain) stems from a study of T cells in Graves' hyperthyroidism and ophthalmopathy. The CDR3 spans 15 residues. Trimming took 3 bases from V and 0 from J, leaving 11 bases between them. The V gene's germline CDR1 is MRHNA and CDR2 SNTAGT. Findings of the study overall: Median prediction lead before ophthalmopathy onset was 6.5 to 7 months with the model.

On this clonotype itself: What it binds is not known.

The TCR beta CDR3 regions underwent amplification using RNA transcripts as the source. Primed by the HTBI set, a first-round RT-PCR was run on the TCR CDR3. Using its own MiXCR run on the multiplex PCR reads, TCRdb lists one record per CDR3 protein. The table has 400,000 to 450,000 distinct CDR3 sequences, roughly 14% seen once; the top ten hold around 14%. The chain recombines TRBV6-4 with TRBJ1-2; weak D call: TRBD1 (5 bases). The sample was blood. The receptor was derived from a young man with Graves' ophthalmopathy. The CDR3 spells CASSESRDSNYGYTF. The CDR3 nucleotides are TGTGCCAGCAGTGAGTCGCGGGACTCTAACTATGGCTACACCTTC.